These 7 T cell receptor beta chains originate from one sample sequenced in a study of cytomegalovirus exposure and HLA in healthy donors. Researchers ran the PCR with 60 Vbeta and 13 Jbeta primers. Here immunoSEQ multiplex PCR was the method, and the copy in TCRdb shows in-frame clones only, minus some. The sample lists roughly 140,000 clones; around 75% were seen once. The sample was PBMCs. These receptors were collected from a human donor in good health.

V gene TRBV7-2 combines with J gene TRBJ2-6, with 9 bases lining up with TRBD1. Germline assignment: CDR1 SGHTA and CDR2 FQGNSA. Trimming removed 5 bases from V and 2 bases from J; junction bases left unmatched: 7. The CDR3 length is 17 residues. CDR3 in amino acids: CASSTGQGFAGANVLTF. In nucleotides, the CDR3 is TGTGCCAGCAGCACAGGACAGGGGTTCGCTGGGGCCAACGTCCTGACTTTC.

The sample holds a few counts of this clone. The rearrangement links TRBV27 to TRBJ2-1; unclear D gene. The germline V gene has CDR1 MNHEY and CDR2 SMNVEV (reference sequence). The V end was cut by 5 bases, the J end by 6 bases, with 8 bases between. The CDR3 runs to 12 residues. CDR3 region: CASSPRINEQFF. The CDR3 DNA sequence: TGTGCCAGCAGTCCTAGAATCAATGAGCAGTTCTTC.

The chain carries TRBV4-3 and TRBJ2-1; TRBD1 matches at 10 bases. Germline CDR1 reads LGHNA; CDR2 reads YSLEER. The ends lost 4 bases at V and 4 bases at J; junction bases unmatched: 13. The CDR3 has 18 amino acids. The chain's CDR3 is CASSLFQGVDRGYNEQFF. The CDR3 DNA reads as TGCGCCAGCAGCCTCTTCCAGGGCGTGGACAGGGGGTACAATGAGCAGTTCTTC.

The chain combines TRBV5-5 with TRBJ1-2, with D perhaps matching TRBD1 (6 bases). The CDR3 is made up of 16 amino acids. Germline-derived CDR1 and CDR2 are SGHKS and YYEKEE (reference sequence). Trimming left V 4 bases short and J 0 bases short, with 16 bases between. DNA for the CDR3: TGTGCCAGCAGCATCCGAGGGGGTTTAGCTAACTATGGCTACACCTTC. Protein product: CASSIRGGLANYGYTF.

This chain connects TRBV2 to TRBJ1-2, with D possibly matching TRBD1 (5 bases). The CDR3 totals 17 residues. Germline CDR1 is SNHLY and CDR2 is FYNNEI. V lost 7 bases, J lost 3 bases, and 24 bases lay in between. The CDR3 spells CASNSRTTVGWDYGYTF. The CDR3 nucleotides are TGTGCCAGCAATTCGAGGACAACCGTTGGTTGGGACTATGGCTACACCTTC.

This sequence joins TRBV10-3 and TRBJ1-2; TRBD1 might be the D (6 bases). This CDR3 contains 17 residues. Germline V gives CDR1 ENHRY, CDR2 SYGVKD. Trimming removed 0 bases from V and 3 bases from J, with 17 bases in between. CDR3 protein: CAISESDSQVPYYGYTF. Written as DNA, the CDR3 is TGTGCCATCAGTGAGTCGGACAGCCAAGTCCCCTACTATGGCTACACCTTC.

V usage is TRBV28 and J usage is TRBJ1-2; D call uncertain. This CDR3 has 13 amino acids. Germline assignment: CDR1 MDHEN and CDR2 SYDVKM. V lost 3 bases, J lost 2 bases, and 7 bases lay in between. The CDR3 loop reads CASSFLTNYGYTF. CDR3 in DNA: TGTGCCAGCAGTTTTTTGACAAACTATGGCTACACCTTC.